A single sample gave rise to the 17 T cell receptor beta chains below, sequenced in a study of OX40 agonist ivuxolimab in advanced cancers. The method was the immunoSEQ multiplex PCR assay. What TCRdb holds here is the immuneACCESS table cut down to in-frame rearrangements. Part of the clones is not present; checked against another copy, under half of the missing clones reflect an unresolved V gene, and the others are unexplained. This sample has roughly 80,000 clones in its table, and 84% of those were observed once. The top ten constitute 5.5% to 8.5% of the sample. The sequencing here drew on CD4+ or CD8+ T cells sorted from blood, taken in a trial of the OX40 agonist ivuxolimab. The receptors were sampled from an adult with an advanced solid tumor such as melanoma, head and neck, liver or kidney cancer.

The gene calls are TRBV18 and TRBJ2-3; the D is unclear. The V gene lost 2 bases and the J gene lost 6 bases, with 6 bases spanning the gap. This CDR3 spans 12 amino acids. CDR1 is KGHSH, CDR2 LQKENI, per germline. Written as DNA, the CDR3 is TGTGCCAGCTCACCAAATTCCGATACGCAGTATTTT. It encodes CASSPNSDTQYF.

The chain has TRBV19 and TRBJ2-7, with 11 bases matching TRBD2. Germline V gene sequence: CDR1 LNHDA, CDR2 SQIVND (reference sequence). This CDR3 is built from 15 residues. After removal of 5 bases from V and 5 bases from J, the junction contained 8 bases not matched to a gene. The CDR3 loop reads CASSFIAGGTDEQYF. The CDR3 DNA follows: TGTGCCAGTAGTTTTATAGCGGGAGGGACCGACGAGCAGTACTTC.

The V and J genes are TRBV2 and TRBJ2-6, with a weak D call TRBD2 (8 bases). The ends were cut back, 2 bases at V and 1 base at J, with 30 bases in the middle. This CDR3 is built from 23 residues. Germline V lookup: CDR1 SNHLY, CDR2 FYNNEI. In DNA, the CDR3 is TGTGCCAGCAGTGAATTAGCGGCGGGAGGACAGGAAGGGTCATATTCTGGGGCCAACGTCCTGACTTTC. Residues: CASSELAAGGQEGSYSGANVLTF.

The CDR3 loop reads CASREWGQHNEKLFF. The CDR3 region has the DNA TGTGCCAGCAGAGAGTGGGGACAGCATAATGAAAAACTGTTTTTT. The rearrangement links TRBV2 to TRBJ1-4, with 7 bases fitting TRBD1. The germline CDR1 and CDR2 sequences are SNHLY and FYNNEI. There are 15 residues in the CDR3. V shed 6 bases and J 4 bases; nucleotides not matched to a gene: 8.

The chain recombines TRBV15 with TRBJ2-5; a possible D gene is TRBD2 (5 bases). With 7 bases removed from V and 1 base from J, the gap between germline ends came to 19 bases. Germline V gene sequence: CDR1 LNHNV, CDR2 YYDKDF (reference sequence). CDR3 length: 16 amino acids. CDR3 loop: CATTYEGGFLQETQYF. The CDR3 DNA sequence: TGTGCCACCACCTATGAAGGAGGATTTCTCCAAGAGACCCAGTACTTC.

Here the CDR3 reads CSVVPSDTQYF. The CDR3 region has the DNA TGCAGCGTGGTGCCCTCGGATACGCAGTATTTT. The gene calls are TRBV20-1 and TRBJ2-3; D remains unclear. Germline assignment: CDR1 DFQATT and CDR2 SNEGSKA (reference sequence). This CDR3 comprises 11 residues.

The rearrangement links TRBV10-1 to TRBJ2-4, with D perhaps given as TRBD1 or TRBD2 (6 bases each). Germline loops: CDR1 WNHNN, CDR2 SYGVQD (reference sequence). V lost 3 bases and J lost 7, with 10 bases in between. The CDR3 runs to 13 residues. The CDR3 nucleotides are TGCGCCAGCAGTGACGGGGGCCGGAACATTCAGTACTTC. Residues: CASSDGGRNIQYF.

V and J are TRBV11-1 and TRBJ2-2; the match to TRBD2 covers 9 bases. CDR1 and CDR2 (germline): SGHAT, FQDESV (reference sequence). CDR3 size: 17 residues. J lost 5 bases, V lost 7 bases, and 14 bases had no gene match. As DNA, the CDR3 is TGTGCCAGCACCCCCCGGCGGGAGGGCCAAAGTACCGGGGAGCTGTTTTTT. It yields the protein CASTPRREGQSTGELFF.

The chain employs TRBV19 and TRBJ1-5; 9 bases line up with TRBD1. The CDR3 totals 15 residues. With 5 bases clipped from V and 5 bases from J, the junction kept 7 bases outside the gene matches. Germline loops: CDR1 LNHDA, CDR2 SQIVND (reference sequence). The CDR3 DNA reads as TGTGCCAGTAGTTCGGACAGGGGTCCCCATCAGCCCCAGCATTTT. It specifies CASSSDRGPHQPQHF. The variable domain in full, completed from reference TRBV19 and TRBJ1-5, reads DGGITQSPKYLFRKEGQNVTLSCEQNLNHDAMYWYRQDPGQGLRLIYYSQIVNDFQKGDIAEGYSVSREKKESFPLTVTSAQKNPTAFYLCASSSDRGPHQPQHFGDGTRLSIL.

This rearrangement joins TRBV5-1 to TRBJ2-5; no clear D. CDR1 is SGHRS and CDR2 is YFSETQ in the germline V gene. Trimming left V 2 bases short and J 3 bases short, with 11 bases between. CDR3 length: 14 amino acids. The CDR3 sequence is CASSFTDGKETQYF. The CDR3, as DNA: TGCGCCAGCAGCTTCACGGACGGAAAAGAGACCCAGTACTTC.

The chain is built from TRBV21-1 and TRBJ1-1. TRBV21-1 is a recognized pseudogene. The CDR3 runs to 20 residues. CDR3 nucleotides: TGTGCCAGCAGCAAATCCGCTGGGAGGGACTTTCAAATAATGAACACTGAAGCTTTCTTT. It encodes CASSKSAGRDFQIMNTEAFF.

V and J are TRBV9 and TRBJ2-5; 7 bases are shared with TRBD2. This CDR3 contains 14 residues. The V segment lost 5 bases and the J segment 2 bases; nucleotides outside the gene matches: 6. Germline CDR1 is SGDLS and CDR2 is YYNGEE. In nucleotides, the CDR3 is TGTGCCAGCAGTGACGGGACTATACAAGAGACCCAGTACTTC. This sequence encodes CASSDGTIQETQYF.

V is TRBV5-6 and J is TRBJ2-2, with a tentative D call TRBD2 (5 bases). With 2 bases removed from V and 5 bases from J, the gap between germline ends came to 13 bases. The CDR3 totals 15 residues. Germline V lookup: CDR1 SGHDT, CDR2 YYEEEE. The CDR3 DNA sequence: TGTGCCAGCAGCTTCGTGGAGGTCGGGACCGGGGAGCTGTTTTTT. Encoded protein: CASSFVEVGTGELFF.

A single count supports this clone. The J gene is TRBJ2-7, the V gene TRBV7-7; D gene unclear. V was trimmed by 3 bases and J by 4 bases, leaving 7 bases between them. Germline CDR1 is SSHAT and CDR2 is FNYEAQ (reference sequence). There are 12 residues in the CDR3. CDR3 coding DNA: TGTGCCAGCAGCTTTACAGAGTACGAGCAGTACTTC. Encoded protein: CASSFTEYEQYF.

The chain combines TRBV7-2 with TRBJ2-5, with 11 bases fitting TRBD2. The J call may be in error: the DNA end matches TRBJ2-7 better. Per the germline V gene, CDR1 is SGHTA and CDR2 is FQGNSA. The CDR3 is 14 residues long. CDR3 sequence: CASSIAGGTGEQYF. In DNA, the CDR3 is TGTGCCAGCAGTATAGCGGGAGGGACCGGCGAGCAGTACTTC.

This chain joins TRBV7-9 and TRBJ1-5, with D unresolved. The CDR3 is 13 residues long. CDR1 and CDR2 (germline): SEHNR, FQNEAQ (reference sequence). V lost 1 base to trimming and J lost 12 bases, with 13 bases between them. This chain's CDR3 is CASSLDVGGIQHF. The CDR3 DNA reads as TGTGCCAGCAGCTTAGATGTGGGCGGGATCCAGCATTTT.

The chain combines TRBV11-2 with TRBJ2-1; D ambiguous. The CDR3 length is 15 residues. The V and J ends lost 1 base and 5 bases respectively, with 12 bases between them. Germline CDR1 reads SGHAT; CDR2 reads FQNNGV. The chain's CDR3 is CASSLGQLRNNEQFF. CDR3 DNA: TGTGCCAGCAGCTTAGGTCAATTACGCAACAATGAGCAGTTCTTC.